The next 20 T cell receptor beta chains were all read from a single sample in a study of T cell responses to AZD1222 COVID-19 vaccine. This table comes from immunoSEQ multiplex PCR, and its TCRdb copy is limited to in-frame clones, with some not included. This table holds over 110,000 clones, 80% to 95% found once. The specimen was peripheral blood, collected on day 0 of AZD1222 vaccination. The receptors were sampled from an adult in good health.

In DNA form, the CDR3 reads TGTGCCAGCAGCTTTGGTTTACAGAACTATGGCTACACCTTC. This sequence encodes CASSFGLQNYGYTF. The gene calls are TRBV7-9 and TRBJ1-2; no definite D call. Germline CDR1 and CDR2: SEHNR and FQNEAQ (reference sequence). This CDR3 comprises 14 residues. The V and J ends lost 3 bases and 2 bases respectively, with 10 bases between them.

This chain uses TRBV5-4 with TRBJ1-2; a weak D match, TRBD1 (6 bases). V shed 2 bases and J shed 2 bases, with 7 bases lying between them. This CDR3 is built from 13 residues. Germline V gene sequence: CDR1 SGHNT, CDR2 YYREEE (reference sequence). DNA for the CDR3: TGTGCCAGCAGCTTTCAGGGGAACTATGGCTACACCTTC. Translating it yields CASSFQGNYGYTF.

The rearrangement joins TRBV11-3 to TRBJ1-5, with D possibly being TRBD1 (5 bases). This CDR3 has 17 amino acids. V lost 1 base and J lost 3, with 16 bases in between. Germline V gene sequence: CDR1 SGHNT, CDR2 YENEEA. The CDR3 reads CASSLVQGAANNQPQHF. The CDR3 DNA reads TGTGCCAGCAGCTTAGTTCAAGGGGCGGCAAACAATCAGCCCCAGCATTTT. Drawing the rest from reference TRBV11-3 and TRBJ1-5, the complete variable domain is EAGVVQSPRYKIIEKKQPVAFWCNPISGHNTLYWYLQNLGQGPELLIRYENEEAVDDSQLPKDRFSAERLKGVDSTLKIQPAELGDSAVYLCASSLVQGAANNQPQHFGDGTRLSIL.

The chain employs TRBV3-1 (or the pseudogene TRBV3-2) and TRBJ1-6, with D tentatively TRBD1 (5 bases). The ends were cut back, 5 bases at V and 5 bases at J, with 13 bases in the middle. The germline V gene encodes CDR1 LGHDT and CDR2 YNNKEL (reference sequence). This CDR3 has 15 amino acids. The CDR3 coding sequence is TGTGCCAGCAGCGGAAGGGGCAGCAATAATTCACCCCTCCACTTT. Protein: CASSGRGSNNSPLHF.

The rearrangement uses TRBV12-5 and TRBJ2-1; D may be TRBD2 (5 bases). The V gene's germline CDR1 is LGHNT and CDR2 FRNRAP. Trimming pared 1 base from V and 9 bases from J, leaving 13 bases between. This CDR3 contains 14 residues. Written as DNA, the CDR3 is TGTGCTAGTGGTTTGGCTATGGGAGAGGGTGAGCAGTTCTTC. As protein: CASGLAMGEGEQFF.

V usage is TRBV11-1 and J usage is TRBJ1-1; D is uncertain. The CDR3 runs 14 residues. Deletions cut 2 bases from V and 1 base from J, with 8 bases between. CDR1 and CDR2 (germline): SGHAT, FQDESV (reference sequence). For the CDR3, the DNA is TGTGCCAGCAGCTTAAGCCCAGGGAACACTGAAGCTTTCTTT. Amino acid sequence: CASSLSPGNTEAFF.

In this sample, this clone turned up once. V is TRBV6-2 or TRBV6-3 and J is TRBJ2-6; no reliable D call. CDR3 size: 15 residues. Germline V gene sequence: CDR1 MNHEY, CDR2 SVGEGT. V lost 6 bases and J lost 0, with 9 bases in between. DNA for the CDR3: TGTGCCAGCAGCCTCAAGAGCTCTGGGGCCAACGTCCTGACTTTC. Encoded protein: CASSLKSSGANVLTF.

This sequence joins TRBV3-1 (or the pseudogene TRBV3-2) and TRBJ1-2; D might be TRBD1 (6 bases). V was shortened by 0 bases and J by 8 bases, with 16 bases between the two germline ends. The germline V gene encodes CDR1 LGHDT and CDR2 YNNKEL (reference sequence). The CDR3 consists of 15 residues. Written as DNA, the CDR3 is TGTGCCAGCAGCCAAGAAGGGGGGTGGGGTTCCGGCTACACCTTC. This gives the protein CASSQEGGWGSGYTF.

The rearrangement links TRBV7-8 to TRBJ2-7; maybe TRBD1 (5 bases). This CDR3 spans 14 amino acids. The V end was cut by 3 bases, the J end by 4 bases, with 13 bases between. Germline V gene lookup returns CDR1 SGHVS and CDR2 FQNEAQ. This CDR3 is CASSLGTAGYEQYF. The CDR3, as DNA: TGTGCCAGCAGCTTGGGTACTGCAGGGTACGAGCAGTACTTC.

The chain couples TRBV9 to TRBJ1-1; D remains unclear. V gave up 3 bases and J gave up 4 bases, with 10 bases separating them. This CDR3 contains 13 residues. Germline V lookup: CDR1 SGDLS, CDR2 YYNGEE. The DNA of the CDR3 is TGTGCCAGCAGCGGAAGACGTTTCACTGAAGCTTTCTTT. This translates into CASSGRRFTEAFF. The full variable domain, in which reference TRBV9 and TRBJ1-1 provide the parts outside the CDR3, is DSGVTQTPKHLITATGQRVTLRCSPRSGDLSVYWYQQSLDQGLQFLIQYYNGEERAKGNILERFSAQQFPDLHSELNLSSLELGDSALYFCASSGRRFTEAFFGQGTRLTVV.

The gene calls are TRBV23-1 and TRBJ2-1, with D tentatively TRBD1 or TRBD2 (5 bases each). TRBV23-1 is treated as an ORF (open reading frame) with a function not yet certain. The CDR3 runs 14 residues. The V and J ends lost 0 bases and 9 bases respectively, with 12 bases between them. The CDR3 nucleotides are TGCGCCAGCAGTCAATCGTCGGGGCTTTCTGAGCAGTTCTTC. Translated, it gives CASSQSSGLSEQFF.

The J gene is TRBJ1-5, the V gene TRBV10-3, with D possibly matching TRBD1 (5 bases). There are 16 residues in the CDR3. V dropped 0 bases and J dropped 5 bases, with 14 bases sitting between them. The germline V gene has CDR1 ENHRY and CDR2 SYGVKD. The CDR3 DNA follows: TGTGCCATCAGTGAGTCTCCCGCCCTGGGGGATCAGCCCCAGCATTTT. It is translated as CAISESPALGDQPQHF.

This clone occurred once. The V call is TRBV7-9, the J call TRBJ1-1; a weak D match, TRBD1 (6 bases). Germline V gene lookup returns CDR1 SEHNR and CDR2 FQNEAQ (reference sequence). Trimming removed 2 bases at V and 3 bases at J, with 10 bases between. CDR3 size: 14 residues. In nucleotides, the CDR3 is TGTGCCAGCAGCTTAAACGCAGGGGACACTGAAGCTTTCTTT. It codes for CASSLNAGDTEAFF. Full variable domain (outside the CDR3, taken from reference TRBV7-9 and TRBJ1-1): DTGVSQNPRHKITKRGQNVTFRCDPISEHNRLYWYRQTLGQGPEFLTYFQNEAQLEKSRLLSDRFSAERPKGSFSTLEIQRTEQGDSAMYLCASSLNAGDTEAFFGQGTRLTVV.

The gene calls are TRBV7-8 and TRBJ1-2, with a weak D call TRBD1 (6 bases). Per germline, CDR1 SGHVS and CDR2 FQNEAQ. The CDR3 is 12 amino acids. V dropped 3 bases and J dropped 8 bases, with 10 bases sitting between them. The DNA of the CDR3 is TGTGCCAGCAGCTTTAGGGGGACCGGCTACACCTTC. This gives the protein CASSFRGTGYTF. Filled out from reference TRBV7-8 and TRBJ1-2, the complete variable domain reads GAGVSQSPRYKVAKRGQDVALRCDPISGHVSLFWYQQALGQGPEFLTYFQNEAQLDKSGLPSDRFFAERPEGSVSTLKIQRTQQEDSAVYLCASSFRGTGYTFGSGTRLTVV.

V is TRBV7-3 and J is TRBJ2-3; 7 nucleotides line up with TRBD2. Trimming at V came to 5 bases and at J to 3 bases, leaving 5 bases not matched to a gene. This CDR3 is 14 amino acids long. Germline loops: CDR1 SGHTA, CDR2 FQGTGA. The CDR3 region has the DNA TGTGCCAGCAGCGCGATGGGAGGGACAGATACGCAGTATTTT. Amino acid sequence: CASSAMGGTDTQYF.

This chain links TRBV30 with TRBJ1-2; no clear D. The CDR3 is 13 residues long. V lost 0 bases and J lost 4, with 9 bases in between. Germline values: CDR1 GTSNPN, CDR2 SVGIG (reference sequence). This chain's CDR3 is CAWSVTSGYGYTF. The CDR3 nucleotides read TGTGCCTGGAGTGTTACCTCAGGCTATGGCTACACCTTC.

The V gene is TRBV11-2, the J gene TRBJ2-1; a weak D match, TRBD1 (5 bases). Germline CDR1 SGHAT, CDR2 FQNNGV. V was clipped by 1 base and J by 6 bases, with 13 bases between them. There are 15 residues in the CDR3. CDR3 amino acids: CASSLARDRINEQFF. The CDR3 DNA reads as TGTGCCAGCAGCTTAGCCCGAGACAGAATCAATGAGCAGTTCTTC.

CDR3 sequence: CASSLARNTEAFF. For the CDR3, the DNA is TGTGCCAGCAGCTTAGCGAGAAACACTGAAGCTTTCTTT. The rearrangement links TRBV7-8 to TRBJ1-1; the D is unclear. Germline CDR1 and CDR2: SGHVS and FQNEAQ. CDR3 length equals 13 residues. V was trimmed by 0 bases and J by 2 bases, leaving 4 bases between them.

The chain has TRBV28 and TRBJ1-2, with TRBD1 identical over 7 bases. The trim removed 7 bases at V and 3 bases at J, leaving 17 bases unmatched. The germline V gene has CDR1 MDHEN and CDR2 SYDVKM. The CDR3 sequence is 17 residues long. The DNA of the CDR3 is TGTGCCAGCATCCCCTCCCCCGGACAGGAGGAGGACTATGGCTACACCTTC. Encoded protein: CASIPSPGQEEDYGYTF.

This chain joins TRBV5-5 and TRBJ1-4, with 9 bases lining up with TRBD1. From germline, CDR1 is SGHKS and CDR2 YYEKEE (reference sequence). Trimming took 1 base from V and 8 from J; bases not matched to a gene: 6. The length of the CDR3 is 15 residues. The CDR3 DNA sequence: TGTGCCAGCAGCTTGACGGGACAGGGTATAGAAAAACTGTTTTTT. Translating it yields CASSLTGQGIEKLFF.